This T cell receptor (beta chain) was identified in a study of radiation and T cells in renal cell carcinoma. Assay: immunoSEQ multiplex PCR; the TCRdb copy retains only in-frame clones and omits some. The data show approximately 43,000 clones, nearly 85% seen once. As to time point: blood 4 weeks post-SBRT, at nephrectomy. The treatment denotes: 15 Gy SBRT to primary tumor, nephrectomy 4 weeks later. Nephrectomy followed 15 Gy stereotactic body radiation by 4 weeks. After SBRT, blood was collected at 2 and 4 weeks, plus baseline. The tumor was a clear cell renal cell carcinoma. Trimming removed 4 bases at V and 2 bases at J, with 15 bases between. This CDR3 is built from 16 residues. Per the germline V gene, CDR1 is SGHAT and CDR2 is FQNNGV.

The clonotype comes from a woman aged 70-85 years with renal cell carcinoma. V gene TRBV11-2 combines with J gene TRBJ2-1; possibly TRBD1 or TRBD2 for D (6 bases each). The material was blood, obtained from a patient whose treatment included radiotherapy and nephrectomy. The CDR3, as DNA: TGTGCCAGCAGCTCATTAGGCGGGACAACCTACAATGAGCAGTTCTTC. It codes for CASSSLGGTTYNEQFF.